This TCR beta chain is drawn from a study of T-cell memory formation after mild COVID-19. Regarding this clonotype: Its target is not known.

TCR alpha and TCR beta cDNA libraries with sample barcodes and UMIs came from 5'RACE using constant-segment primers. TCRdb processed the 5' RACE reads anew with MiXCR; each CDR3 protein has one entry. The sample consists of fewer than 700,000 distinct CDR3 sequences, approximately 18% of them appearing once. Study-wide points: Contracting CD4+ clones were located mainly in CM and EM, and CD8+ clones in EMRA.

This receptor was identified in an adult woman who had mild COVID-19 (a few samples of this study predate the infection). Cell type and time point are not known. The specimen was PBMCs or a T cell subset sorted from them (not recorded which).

The CDR3, as DNA: TGCAGCGTTTTTGTTGTGTCAAAGGGGGAGCTGTTTTTT. Its protein product is CSVFVVSKGELFF. The chain combines TRBV29-1 with TRBJ2-2; unclear D gene. V was clipped by 5 bases and J by 8 bases, with 15 bases between them. The CDR3 loop spans 13 amino acids. Germline lookup yields CDR1 SQVTM and CDR2 ANQGSEA.